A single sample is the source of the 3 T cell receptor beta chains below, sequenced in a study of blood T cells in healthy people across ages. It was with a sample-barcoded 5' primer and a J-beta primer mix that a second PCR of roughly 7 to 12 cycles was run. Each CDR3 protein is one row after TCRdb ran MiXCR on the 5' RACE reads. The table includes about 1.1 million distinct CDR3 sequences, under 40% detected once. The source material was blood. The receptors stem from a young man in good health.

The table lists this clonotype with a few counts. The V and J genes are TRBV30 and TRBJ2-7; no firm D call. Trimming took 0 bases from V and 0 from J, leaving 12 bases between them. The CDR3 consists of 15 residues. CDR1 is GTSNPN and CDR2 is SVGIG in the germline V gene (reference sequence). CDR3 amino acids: CAWSVLAASSYEQYF. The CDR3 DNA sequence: TGTGCCTGGAGTGTATTGGCCGCGAGCTCCTACGAGCAGTACTTC.

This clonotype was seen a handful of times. CDR3 nucleotide sequence: TGCAGTGCTAGAGCTGGGACTAGGGGCACAGATACGCAGTATTTT. It codes for CSARAGTRGTDTQYF. This sequence joins TRBV20-1 and TRBJ2-3; 8 bases fit TRBD2. The CDR3 consists of 15 residues. Unmatched junction bases numbered 4, after V lost 1 base and J lost 1 base. Germline V gene lookup returns CDR1 DFQATT and CDR2 SNEGSKA (reference sequence).

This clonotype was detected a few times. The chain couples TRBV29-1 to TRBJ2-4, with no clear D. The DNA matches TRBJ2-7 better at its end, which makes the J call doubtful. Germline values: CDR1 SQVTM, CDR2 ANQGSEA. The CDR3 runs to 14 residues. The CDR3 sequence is CSVEDQSTNYEQYF. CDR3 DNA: TGCAGCGTTGAAGATCAATCCACGAACTACGAGCAGTACTTC.